The rows below give T cell receptor beta chains drawn from one sample of a study of PD-1 blockade in mismatch repair-deficient tumors. Clones were sequenced by immunoSEQ multiplex PCR, and TCRdb holds only the in-frame ones, with some missing. The table has under 50,000 clones, roughly 82% seen once; the top ten hold roughly 3.4%. The source was PBMCs, collected before pembrolizumab treatment. All receptors derive from an adult with mismatch repair-deficient cancer. Each CDR3 is given with its conserved first and last residue. Fields, in order: D gene, J gene, clone size, V gene, CDR3 DNA, CDR3 protein. D genes are given only for firm matches. Clone size is given for some rows only: seen once, a few or many times, or a class if the clone is expanded.

TRBD2	TRBJ2-2	.	TRBV2	TGTGCCACCATGGGGTTGACTAGCGGGAGAGAAGGTTCACCGGGGGAGCTGTTTTTT	CATMGLTSGREGSPGELFF
.	TRBJ2-3	.	TRBV7-2	TGTGCCAGCAGCTCTCTCCGGACGGGGCTTAGCACAGATACGCAGTATTTT	CASSSLRTGLSTDTQYF
TRBD2	TRBJ2-7	.	TRBV5-4	TGTGCCAGCAGCCTAGGGACTAGCGGGAGAAATAGGTACGAGCAGTACTTC	CASSLGTSGRNRYEQYF
TRBD1	TRBJ1-2	.	TRBV7-8	TGTGCCAGCAGCTCAACGGGACAGGGGCACGGCTACACCTTC	CASSSTGQGHGYTF
.	TRBJ2-2	.	TRBV5-8	TGTGCCAGCAGGCGGACAGTCACCGGGGAGCTGTTTTTT	CASRRTVTGELFF
.	TRBJ1-4	.	TRBV6-1	TGTGCCAGCAGCTGGCAGGGCTCTAATGAAAAACTGTTTTTT	CASSWQGSNEKLFF
.	TRBJ2-7	.	TRBV7-8	TGTGCCAGCAGCTTAGGGGCAGGGGCCCACCTCTACGAGCAGTACTTC	CASSLGAGAHLYEQYF
.	TRBJ2-4	.	TRBV9	TGTGCCAGCAGCGTAGGGGGGGCAAACATTCAGTACTTC	CASSVGGANIQYF
.	TRBJ1-1	.	TRBV19	TGTGCCAGTAGTATAGATGCCAGTTTGAACACTGAAGCTTTCTTT	CASSIDASLNTEAFF
TRBD1	TRBJ2-7	.	TRBV19	TGTGCCAGTAGGACTCTGACAGGGGGCCTTGCGGAGCAGTACTTC	CASRTLTGGLAEQYF
.	TRBJ2-2	.	TRBV27	TGTGCCAGCTCGACAGTCCCGAACACCGGGGAGCTGTTTTTT	CASSTVPNTGELFF
.	TRBJ2-7	few	TRBV16	TGTGCCAGCAGCCAATTTGGGCTCTACGAGCAGTACTTC	CASSQFGLYEQYF
.	TRBJ2-5	.	TRBV19	TGTGCCAGTAGTATCAGAGGGGGTTGGGGGACCCAGTACTTC	CASSIRGGWGTQYF
.	TRBJ2-2	once	TRBV2	TGTGCCAGCAGTGAAGAACGGGGGCTCACCGGGGAGCTGTTTTTT	CASSEERGLTGELFF
.	TRBJ2-2	.	TRBV7-3	TGTGCCAGCAGCACTCGTAACATAGCGAACACCGGGGAGCTGTTTTTT	CASSTRNIANTGELFF
.	TRBJ2-7	.	TRBV27	TGTGCCAGCAGTTTATGGGCAGGGTTTGAGGTGCAGTACTTC	CASSLWAGFEVQYF
.	TRBJ1-2	.	TRBV18	TGTGCCAGCTCACCAATGACGGTGAACTATGGCTACACCTTC	CASSPMTVNYGYTF
TRBD1	TRBJ1-1	few	TRBV30	TGTGCCTGGAGCCGCCCCCCCCGACAGGGGGCGGCTTTCTTT	CAWSRPPRQGAAFF
.	TRBJ2-7	.	TRBV10-3	TGTGCCATCAGTGGGTTGAACGGGAACTACGAGCAGTACTTC	CAISGLNGNYEQYF
.	TRBJ1-3	.	TRBV12-5	TGTGCTAGTGGTCCAACCCTACGGGGCTCTGGAAACACCATATATTTT	CASGPTLRGSGNTIYF
.	TRBJ1-1	few	TRBV25-1	TGTGCCAGCAGTGATCCAGGGGCAGGCGACACTGAAGCTTTCTTT	CASSDPGAGDTEAFF
TRBD2	TRBJ2-7	few	TRBV6-6	TGTGCCAGCAGTTACCTCCTGGCGGCGGGAGGCGAGCAGTACTTC	CASSYLLAAGGEQYF
.	TRBJ2-5	.	TRBV30	TGTGCCTGGAGTACCCGCACAGGACAAGAGACCCAGTACTTC	CAWSTRTGQETQYF